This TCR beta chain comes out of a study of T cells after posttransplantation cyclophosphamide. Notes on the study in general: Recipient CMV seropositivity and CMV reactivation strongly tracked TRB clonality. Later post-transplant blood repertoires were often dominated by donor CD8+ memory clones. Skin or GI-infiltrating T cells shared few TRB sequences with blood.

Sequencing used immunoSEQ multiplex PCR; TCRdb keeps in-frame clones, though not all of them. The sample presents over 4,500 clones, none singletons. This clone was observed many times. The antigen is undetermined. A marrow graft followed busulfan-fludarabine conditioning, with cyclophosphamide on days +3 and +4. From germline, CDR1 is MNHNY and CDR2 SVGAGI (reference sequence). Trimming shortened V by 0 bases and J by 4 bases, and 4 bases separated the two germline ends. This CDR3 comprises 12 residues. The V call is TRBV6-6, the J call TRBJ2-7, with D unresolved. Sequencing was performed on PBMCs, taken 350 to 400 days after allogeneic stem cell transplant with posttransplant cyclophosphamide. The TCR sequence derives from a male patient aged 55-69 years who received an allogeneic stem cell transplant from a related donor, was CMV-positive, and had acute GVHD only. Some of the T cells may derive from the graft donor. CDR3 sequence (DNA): TGTGCCAGCAGTTACTCCCCATACGAGCAGTACTTC. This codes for CASSYSPYEQYF.